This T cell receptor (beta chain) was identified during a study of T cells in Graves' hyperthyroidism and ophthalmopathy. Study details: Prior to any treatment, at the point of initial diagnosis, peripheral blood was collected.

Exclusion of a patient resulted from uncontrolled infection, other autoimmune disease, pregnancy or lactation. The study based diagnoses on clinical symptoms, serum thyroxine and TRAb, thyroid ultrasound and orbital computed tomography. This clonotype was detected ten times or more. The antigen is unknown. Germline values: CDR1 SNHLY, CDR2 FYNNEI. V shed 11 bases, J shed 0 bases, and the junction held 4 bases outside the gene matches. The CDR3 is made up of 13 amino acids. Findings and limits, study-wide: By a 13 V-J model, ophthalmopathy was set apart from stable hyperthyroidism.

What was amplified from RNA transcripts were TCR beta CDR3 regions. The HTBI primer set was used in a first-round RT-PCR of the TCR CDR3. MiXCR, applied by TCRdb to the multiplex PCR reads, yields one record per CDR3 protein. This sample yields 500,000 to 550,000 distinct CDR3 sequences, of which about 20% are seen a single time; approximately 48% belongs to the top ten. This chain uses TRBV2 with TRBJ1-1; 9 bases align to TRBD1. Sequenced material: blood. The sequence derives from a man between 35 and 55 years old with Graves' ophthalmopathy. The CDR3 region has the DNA TGTGCCGGACGGACAGGGGTGAACACTGAAGCTTTCTTT. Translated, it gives CAGRTGVNTEAFF.